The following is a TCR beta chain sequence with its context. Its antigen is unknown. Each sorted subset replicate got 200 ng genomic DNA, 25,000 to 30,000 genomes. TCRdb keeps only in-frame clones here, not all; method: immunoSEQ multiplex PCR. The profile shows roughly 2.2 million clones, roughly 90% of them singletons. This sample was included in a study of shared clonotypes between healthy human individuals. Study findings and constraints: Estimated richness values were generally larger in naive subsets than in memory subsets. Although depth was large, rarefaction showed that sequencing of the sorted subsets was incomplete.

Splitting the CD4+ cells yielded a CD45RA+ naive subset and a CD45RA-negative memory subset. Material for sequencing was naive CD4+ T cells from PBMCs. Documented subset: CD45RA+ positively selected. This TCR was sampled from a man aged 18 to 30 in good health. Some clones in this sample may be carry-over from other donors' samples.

The CDR3 nucleotides read TGTGCCAGCACCTATAGAAGGGACAGCCAGCTTAAGCCCCAGCATTTT. Encoded protein: CASTYRRDSQLKPQHF. This sequence joins TRBV28 and TRBJ1-5; 7 nucleotides align to TRBD1. This CDR3 comprises 16 residues. Germline V lookup: CDR1 MDHEN, CDR2 SYDVKM. The V gene end was trimmed by 7 bases and the J gene end by 8 bases; junction bases not matched to a gene: 17.